These 14 T cell receptor beta chains came from one sample sequenced in a study of shared clonotypes between healthy human individuals (dated by TCRdb to the early 2020s). Library generation was performed with the immunoSEQ multiplex PCR assay. TCRdb re-hosts the immuneACCESS table, in-frame sequences only. Its copies lack some clones; in the studies checked, an unresolved V gene accounts for under half of them, and the cause for the rest is not known. The sample profile shows some 2 million clones; about 95% of them were found once. The ten largest clones represent about 1.1% of the sample. CD8 naive samples consisted of CD45RO-negative cells that were positively selected for CCR7, yielding a CD45RA+CCR7+ population without TemRA cells. The specimen was naive CD8+ T cells sorted from blood. According to the study, the label for this sample's cell subset or site signals: CD45RA+CCR7+. The receptors stem from a man aged 18 to 30 in good health.

This clone appeared once. The genes are TRBV5-8 and TRBJ2-1; 12 bases are a match to TRBD2. CDR3 length: 17 residues. Germline CDR1 reads SGHTS; CDR2 reads YDEGEE. The ends lost 4 bases at V and 0 bases at J; junction bases unmatched: 5. CDR3 sequence: CASSRGLAGTSYNEQFF. CDR3 sequence (DNA): TGTGCCAGCAGCCGCGGACTAGCGGGGACCTCCTACAATGAGCAGTTCTTC.

This rearrangement joins TRBV19 to TRBJ2-7; D uncertain. Germline V gene lookup returns CDR1 LNHDA and CDR2 SQIVND (reference sequence). Trimming took 7 bases from V and 2 from J, leaving 9 bases between them. The CDR3 covers 12 residues. The CDR3 is CASMDQAYEQYF. CDR3 coding DNA: TGTGCCAGTATGGATCAGGCCTACGAGCAGTACTTC.

The gene calls are TRBV5-1 and TRBJ2-7; D is undetermined. Between the trimmed V and J ends, which lost 1 base and 2 bases, there was a span of 7 bases. The CDR3 has 13 amino acids. CDR1 and CDR2 (germline): SGHRS, YFSETQ. Written as DNA, the CDR3 is TGCGCCAGCAGCTTGTCAGCTCCCTACGAGCAGTACTTC. Its protein is CASSLSAPYEQYF.

The CDR3 sequence is CASSQVTRQDSEAFF. The CDR3, as DNA: TGCGCCAGCAGCCAAGTGACTAGACAGGACTCTGAAGCTTTCTTT. The J gene is TRBJ1-1, the V gene TRBV4-1; possibly TRBD1 for D (6 bases). The V end lost 1 base, the J end lost 6 bases, and 15 bases lay between the germline ends. This CDR3 is 15 amino acids long. Germline CDR1 MGHRA, CDR2 YSYEKL.

The CDR3 loop is CASSQDVSGSRYEQYF. Here the CDR3 DNA reads TGCGCCAGCAGCCAAGATGTTAGCGGGAGTAGATACGAGCAGTACTTC. The chain employs TRBV4-3 and TRBJ2-7, with 9 bases lining up with TRBD2. The CDR3 sequence is 16 residues long. Germline values: CDR1 LGHNA, CDR2 YSLEER. The J segment lost 4 bases and the V segment lost 0 bases, leaving 7 bases of the junction unmatched.

The V gene is TRBV9, the J gene TRBJ1-4; D remains unclear. The CDR3 loop spans 14 amino acids. The V gene's germline CDR1 is SGDLS and CDR2 YYNGEE. V shed 0 bases and J shed 4 bases, with 7 bases lying between them. The CDR3 loop reads CASSVGTFNEKLFF. CDR3 nucleotides: TGTGCCAGCAGCGTAGGGACTTTTAATGAAAAACTGTTTTTT.

A remark on this clone: Germline is not matched at one junction end, which may reflect a read error. The rearrangement joins TRBV7-7 to TRBJ2-2; TRBD1 might be the D (6 bases). Germline V gives CDR1 SSHAT, CDR2 FNYEAQ (reference sequence). CDR3 length: 13 residues. CDR3 loop: CASSFTGTGELFF. The CDR3, as DNA: TGTGCTAGCAGCTTCACAGGGACCGGGGAGCTGTTTTTT.

The J gene is TRBJ2-7, the V gene TRBV1; the table's D call TRBD2 went unverified against the DNA. TRBV1 is marked as a pseudogene. The CDR3 sequence is 17 residues long. The CDR3 loop reads CTSSQHLAGPLLGEQYF. CDR3 coding DNA: TGCACCAGCAGCCAACATCTAGCGGGGCCACTATTGGGAGAGCAGTACTTC.

The sample holds a few counts of this clone. This rearrangement joins TRBV6-1 to TRBJ1-2; 7 nucleotides line up with TRBD1. Trimming at V came to 1 base and at J to 7 bases, leaving 9 bases not matched to a gene. The CDR3 consists of 15 residues. The germline CDR1 and CDR2 sequences are MNHNS and SASEGT. The CDR3 bases are TGTGCCAGCAGTGAAGGACCGACAGGGCATCTTGGCTACACCTTC. This sequence encodes CASSEGPTGHLGYTF.

This sequence joins TRBV28 and TRBJ2-7, with 15 positions matching TRBD2. The germline gives CDR1 MDHEN, CDR2 SYDVKM. The CDR3 totals 18 residues. V shed 6 bases, J shed 9 bases, and the junction held 18 bases outside the gene matches. The CDR3 region has the DNA TGTGCCAGCAGAATTACCGGGACTAGCGGGGGGCCGGTTATGGGGCAGTACTTC. This encodes CASRITGTSGGPVMGQYF.

As to this clone: This sample includes further DNA sequences coding for the same CDR3. The CDR3 loop is CASSYGQGAYEQYF. CDR3 sequence (DNA): TGTGCCAGCAGTTACGGACAGGGGGCCTACGAGCAGTACTTC. This chain uses TRBV27 with TRBJ2-7; 10 bases line up with TRBD1. Germline V lookup: CDR1 MNHEY, CDR2 SMNVEV (reference sequence). This CDR3 contains 14 residues. V was clipped by 4 bases and J by 2 bases; unmatched bases: 2.

A remark on this clone: In the same sample, other DNA sequences code for this CDR3. The V and J genes are TRBV9 and TRBJ2-7; the D gene is possibly TRBD2 (5 bases). This CDR3 region has 13 residues. Trimming pared 2 bases from V and 3 bases from J, leaving 9 bases between. Germline-derived CDR1 and CDR2 are SGDLS and YYNGEE. This chain's CDR3 is CASSVAEGYEQYF. DNA for the CDR3: TGTGCCAGCAGCGTTGCAGAGGGCTACGAGCAGTACTTC.

This clone came up once. The same CDR3 arises from other DNA sequences in this sample as well. V gene TRBV9 combines with J gene TRBJ2-7, with TRBD1 as a possible D gene (6 bases). V lost 0 bases and J lost 2, with 12 bases in between. This CDR3 comprises 15 residues. Germline values: CDR1 SGDLS, CDR2 YYNGEE. The CDR3 here is CASSVGAGVTYEQYF. CDR3 in DNA: TGTGCCAGCAGCGTAGGAGCAGGGGTAACCTACGAGCAGTACTTC.

The chain couples TRBV2 to TRBJ1-2; D may be TRBD1 (6 bases). CDR1 and CDR2 (germline): SNHLY, FYNNEI. This CDR3 region has 15 residues. The V end was cut by 3 bases, the J end by 1 base, with 12 bases between. The CDR3 DNA reads TGTGCCAGCAGTGACCCGGGACAATTTAACTATGGCTACACCTTC. Translated, it gives CASSDPGQFNYGYTF.